The clone carrying this T cell receptor (beta chain) appeared many times. Its antigen is undetermined. Used for diagnoses were clinical symptoms, serum thyroxine and TRAb, thyroid ultrasound and orbital computed tomography. The investigators amplified TCR beta CDR3 regions from RNA transcripts. The HTBI primer set drove a first-round RT-PCR of the TCR CDR3. TCRdb re-called the multiplex PCR reads with MiXCR, one entry per CDR3 protein. Of approximately 360,000 distinct CDR3 sequences listed, just under 25% are singletons. This entry is derived from a study of T cells in Graves' hyperthyroidism and ophthalmopathy. Study-level points and caveats: Ophthalmopathy prediction by the model preceded onset by a median roughly 6 months.

The CDR3 length is 15 residues. V was shortened by 2 bases and J by 5 bases, with 16 bases between the two germline ends. From germline, CDR1 is SGHTA and CDR2 FQGTGA. The chain recombines TRBV7-3 with TRBJ2-7, with D perhaps TRBD2 (5 bases). The clonotype originates from a man aged 50 or older with Graves' hyperthyroidism. Sequencing was performed on blood. The CDR3 loop is CASSLRGVAVDEQYF. CDR3 in DNA: TGTGCCAGCAGCTTACGGGGAGTCGCCGTGGACGAGCAGTACTTC.